The next 22 T cell receptor beta chains were all read from a single sample in a study of CD8 T cells in Susac syndrome. The authors reverse transcribed roughly 0.5 to 1 ug RNA with random hexamers. TCRdb called the immunoSEQ multiplex PCR reads again in MiXCR, with one record for every CDR3 protein. The data show about 200,000 distinct CDR3 sequences, 85% to 95% seen once. The sequencing input was CD4+ T cells from PBMCs. The receptors here all came from a human donor in good health.

V usage is TRBV5-1 and J usage is TRBJ2-1, with 12 bases identical to TRBD2. J gave up 6 bases and V 3 bases, and 7 bases lay outside the gene matches. This CDR3 comprises 16 residues. Germline V lookup: CDR1 SGHRS, CDR2 YFSETQ. CDR3 nucleotide sequence: TGCGCCAGCAGCTGGGCTAGCGGGAGGGCGATCAATGAGCAGTTCTTC. Translating it yields CASSWASGRAINEQFF.

The chain carries TRBV20-1 and TRBJ1-2; D is perhaps TRBD1 (6 bases). Germline V gene sequence: CDR1 DFQATT, CDR2 SNEGSKA (reference sequence). CDR3 length equals 14 residues. Trimming took off 5 bases at V and 4 bases at J, with 17 bases between the two ends. Here the CDR3 reads CSAPHRESPYGYTF. The CDR3 bases are TGCAGTGCTCCTCACAGGGAATCCCCCTATGGCTACACCTTC.

V is TRBV15 and J is TRBJ2-7; D is uncertain. V lost 1 base and J lost 0, with 7 bases in between. CDR1 is LNHNV, CDR2 YYDKDF, per germline (reference sequence). CDR3 size: 14 residues. The CDR3 sequence: CATSRVMSSYEQYF. In DNA, the CDR3 is TGTGCCACCAGCAGAGTTATGAGCTCCTACGAGCAGTACTTC.

The V and J genes are TRBV30 and TRBJ2-1; D perhaps matches TRBD1 (6 bases). V lost 0 bases and J lost 0, with 15 bases in between. Germline CDR1 GTSNPN, CDR2 SVGIG (reference sequence). The CDR3 has 17 amino acids. The CDR3 bases are TGTGCCTGGAGTGTAGGGACACCATACAGCTCCTACAATGAGCAGTTCTTC. It encodes CAWSVGTPYSSYNEQFF.

This chain joins TRBV6-2 or TRBV6-3 and TRBJ1-1, with a weak D call TRBD1 (5 bases). Germline CDR1 and CDR2: MNHEY and SVGEGT. This CDR3 contains 13 residues. The V gene lost 8 bases and the J gene lost 4 bases, with 14 bases spanning the gap. CDR3 sequence (DNA): TGTGCCAGCCACACAGGATATCCCACTGAAGCTTTCTTT. This encodes CASHTGYPTEAFF.

The chain carries TRBV19 and TRBJ2-1; no definite D call. CDR3 length: 16 residues. Germline CDR1 reads LNHDA; CDR2 reads SQIVND (reference sequence). Trimming stripped 5 bases from V and 7 bases from J, with 21 bases between. CDR3 nucleotide sequence: TGTGCCAGTAGTGCCCCCGGTAGGCCCCTTACGAATGAGCAGTTCTTC. It translates to CASSAPGRPLTNEQFF.

This sequence joins TRBV9 and TRBJ2-7; D unresolved. The germline V gene has CDR1 SGDLS and CDR2 YYNGEE. The CDR3 totals 13 residues. V lost 4 bases, J lost 1 base, and 9 bases lay in between. CDR3 nucleotides: TGTGCCAGCAGCTTAAAAGGTTCCTACGAGCAGTACTTC. Translated, it gives CASSLKGSYEQYF.

This clonotype occurred once. The gene calls are TRBV9 and TRBJ2-3; D not resolved. The CDR3 consists of 14 residues. V lost 0 bases and J 1 base, leaving 6 bases between the germline ends. Germline loops: CDR1 SGDLS, CDR2 YYNGEE. This chain's CDR3 is CASSVATRTDTQYF. The CDR3 DNA follows: TGTGCCAGCAGCGTAGCTACTCGCACAGATACGCAGTATTTT. Variable domain in full (rest from reference TRBV9 and TRBJ2-3): DSGVTQTPKHLITATGQRVTLRCSPRSGDLSVYWYQQSLDQGLQFLIQYYNGEERAKGNILERFSAQQFPDLHSELNLSSLELGDSALYFCASSVATRTDTQYFGPGTRLTVL.

This clonotype was counted a single time. The chain uses TRBV29-1 and TRBJ2-4; D is ambiguous. CDR1 and CDR2 from the germline V gene are SQVTM and ANQGSEA. The CDR3 is 13 residues long. V lost 4 bases, J lost 0 bases, and 7 bases lay in between. The CDR3 loop reads CSVVKAAKNIQYF. Here the CDR3 DNA reads TGCAGCGTTGTGAAGGCAGCCAAAAACATTCAGTACTTC. Based on the CDR3 plus reference TRBV29-1 and TRBJ2-4, the full variable domain is SAVISQKPSRDICQRGTSLTIQCQVDSQVTMMFWYRQQPGQSLTLIATANQGSEATYESGFVIDKFPISRPNLTFSTLTVSNMSPEDSSIYLCSVVKAAKNIQYFGAGTRLSVL.

This chain joins TRBV5-1 and TRBJ2-3, with TRBD1 identical over 8 bases. Losses at the gene ends were 0 bases for V and 3 bases for J; bases not matched to a gene: 6. The CDR3 has 16 amino acids. Germline assignment: CDR1 SGHRS and CDR2 YFSETQ. CDR3: CASSLDQGASTDTQYF. CDR3 nucleotides: TGCGCCAGCAGCTTGGATCAGGGGGCGTCGACAGATACGCAGTATTTT.

This rearrangement joins TRBV12-3 or TRBV12-4 to TRBJ2-5, with D tentatively TRBD2 (7 bases). The CDR3 loop spans 14 amino acids. Trimming stripped 6 bases from V and 4 bases from J, with 15 bases between. CDR3 bases: TGTGCCAGCAGCCCCGGAAGGGGGGGAGAGACCCAGTACTTC. Amino acid sequence: CASSPGRGGETQYF.

The chain couples TRBV29-1 to TRBJ1-2; no clear D. The CDR3 extends over 12 amino acids. The V and J ends lost 3 bases and 2 bases respectively, with 7 bases between them. Germline lookup yields CDR1 SQVTM and CDR2 ANQGSEA. The CDR3: CSVDEENYGYTF. CDR3 nucleotide sequence: TGCAGCGTTGACGAAGAGAACTATGGCTACACCTTC.

The chain carries TRBV5-4 and TRBJ1-4, with 7 bases fitting TRBD1. Germline V gene lookup returns CDR1 SGHNT and CDR2 YYREEE (reference sequence). With V trimmed by 4 bases and J by 0 bases, 3 bases remained unmatched. The CDR3 has 15 amino acids. This CDR3 is CASSPGGATNEKLFF. CDR3 DNA: TGTGCCAGCAGCCCAGGGGGGGCAACTAATGAAAAACTGTTTTTT.

This chain joins TRBV12-3 or TRBV12-4 and TRBJ1-6; a possible D gene is TRBD1 (5 bases). CDR3 length: 16 residues. Deletions cut 1 base from V and 5 bases from J, with 12 bases between. The DNA of the CDR3 is TGTGCCAGCAGTTTAGACCAGGGAGGTGATAATTCACCCCTCCACTTT. It yields the protein CASSLDQGGDNSPLHF.

The CDR3 loop reads CASSFGREYEQYF. CDR3 bases: TGTGCCAGCAGCTTCGGCAGAGAATACGAGCAGTACTTC. The rearrangement links TRBV12-3 or TRBV12-4 to TRBJ2-7; D gene ambiguous. The CDR3 length is 13 residues. The V and J ends lost 6 bases and 4 bases respectively, with 13 bases between them.

The V and J genes are TRBV29-1 and TRBJ1-5; a possible D gene is TRBD1 (6 bases). The CDR3 is made up of 12 amino acids. Germline CDR1 is SQVTM and CDR2 is ANQGSEA. V was cut by 7 bases and J by 3 bases, with 10 bases left in between. The chain's CDR3 is CSGGDTNQPQHF. For the CDR3, the DNA is TGCAGCGGGGGGGACACCAATCAGCCCCAGCATTTT. Filled out from reference TRBV29-1 and TRBJ1-5, the complete variable domain reads SAVISQKPSRDICQRGTSLTIQCQVDSQVTMMFWYRQQPGQSLTLIATANQGSEATYESGFVIDKFPISRPNLTFSTLTVSNMSPEDSSIYLCSGGDTNQPQHFGDGTRLSIL.

This clonotype was found once. This rearrangement joins TRBV20-1 to TRBJ1-6, with D uncertain. Deletions cut 3 bases from V and 0 bases from J, with 12 bases between. Germline CDR1 and CDR2: DFQATT and SNEGSKA (reference sequence). CDR3 length equals 16 residues. CDR3 nucleotide sequence: TGCAGTGCTAGTCCTTTTGAAAGCTCCTATAATTCACCCCTCCACTTT. Protein product: CSASPFESSYNSPLHF.

The V call is TRBV5-6, the J call TRBJ2-7, with D uncertain. Per the germline V gene, CDR1 is SGHDT and CDR2 is YYEEEE. This CDR3 region has 11 residues. Trimming took 2 bases from V and 5 from J, leaving 5 bases between them. The CDR3 reads CASSLRDEQYV. The DNA for the CDR3 is TGTGCCAGCAGCTTAAGAGACGAGCAGTACGTC.

V and J are TRBV3-1 and TRBJ1-5, with 7 bases lining up with TRBD1. The V segment lost 1 base and the J segment 0 bases; nucleotides outside the gene matches: 3. The CDR3 runs to 16 residues. CDR1 is LGHDT and CDR2 is YNNKEL in the germline V gene (reference sequence). The CDR3 sequence: CASSQVGGPSNQPQHF. In nucleotides, the CDR3 is TGTGCCAGCAGCCAAGTAGGGGGCCCTAGCAATCAGCCCCAGCATTTT.

The chain links TRBV12-3 or TRBV12-4 to TRBJ1-3; 7 nucleotides match TRBD1. This CDR3 has 16 amino acids. Trimming removed 1 base from V and 4 bases from J; junction bases left unmatched: 7. CDR3 bases: TGTGCCAGCAGTTTAGAGACAGGGAATTACGGAAACACCATATATTTT. It translates to CASSLETGNYGNTIYF.

This chain links TRBV9 with TRBJ1-1; a weak D match, TRBD1 (5 bases). The germline V gene has CDR1 SGDLS and CDR2 YYNGEE. The V end lost 2 bases, the J end lost 2 bases, and 13 bases lay between the germline ends. This CDR3 has 15 amino acids. Here the CDR3 DNA reads TGTGCCAGCAGCGTGCAGGGATCTTTAAACACTGAAGCTTTCTTT. Residues: CASSVQGSLNTEAFF.

This clonotype was picked up a small number of times. The junction departs from germline at one end; a sequencing error may be responsible. The chain carries TRBV5-1 and TRBJ2-5; D gene uncertain. The CDR3 has 11 amino acids. Germline CDR1 is SGHRS and CDR2 is YFSETQ. The CDR3 loop is CASSLDETQYF. CDR3 bases: TGTGCCAGCAGCTTAGATGAGACCCAGTACTTC.